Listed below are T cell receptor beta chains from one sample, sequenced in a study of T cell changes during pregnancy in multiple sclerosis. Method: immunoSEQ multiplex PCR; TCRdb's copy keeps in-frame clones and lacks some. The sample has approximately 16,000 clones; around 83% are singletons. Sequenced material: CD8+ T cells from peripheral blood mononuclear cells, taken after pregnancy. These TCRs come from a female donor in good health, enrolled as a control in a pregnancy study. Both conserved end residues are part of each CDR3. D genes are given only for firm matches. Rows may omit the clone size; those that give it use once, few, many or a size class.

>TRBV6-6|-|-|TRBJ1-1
TGTGCCAGCAGTCCACAGGGTGAAGCTTTCTTT
CASSPQGEAFF
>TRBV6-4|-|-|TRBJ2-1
TGTGCCAGCAGTGGGGGCTCTGGCAGTAATGAGCAGTTCTTC
CASSGGSGSNEQFF
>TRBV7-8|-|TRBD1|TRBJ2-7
TGTGCCAGCAGCGACGGGACAGCCCCCTACGAGCAGTACTTC
CASSDGTAPYEQYF
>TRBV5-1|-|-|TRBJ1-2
TGCGCCAGCAGCTTGGAACAGGCTAACTATGGCTACACCTTC
CASSLEQANYGYTF
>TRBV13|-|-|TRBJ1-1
TGTGCCAGCAGCGTGACAGCATCTCGACGTGAAGCTTTCTTT
CASSVTASRREAFF
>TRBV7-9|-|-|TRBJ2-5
TGTGCCAGCAGCTTAGCTACGGGTAAAGAGACCCAGTACTTC
CASSLATGKETQYF
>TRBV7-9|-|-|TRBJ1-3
TGTGCCAGCAGCTTGCCAGGAAGCTCTGGAAACACCATATATTTT
CASSLPGSSGNTIYF
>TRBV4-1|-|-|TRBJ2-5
TGCGCCAGCAGCCAAGATGCCCTATGGGAGACCCAGTACTTC
CASSQDALWETQYF
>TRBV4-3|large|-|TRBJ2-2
TGCGCCAGCAGCCATGGTGGTAGAGTATCCGGGGAGCTGTTTTTT
CASSHGGRVSGELFF
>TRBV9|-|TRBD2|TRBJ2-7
TGTGCCAGCAGCGTAGCGGGAGGGCCCCGGGAGCAGTACTTC
CASSVAGGPREQYF
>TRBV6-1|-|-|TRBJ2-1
TGTGCCAGCAGTGAAGCTGAGAGAAATGAGCAGTTCTTC
CASSEAERNEQFF
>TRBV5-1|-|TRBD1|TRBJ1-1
TGCGCCAGCAGCTTGGACATGGACAGGGTGGTGGCCGACACTGAAGCTTTCTTT
CASSLDMDRVVADTEAFF
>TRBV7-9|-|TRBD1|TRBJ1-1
TGTGCCAGCCACAGGGGCCGATGGGGCACTGAAGCTTTCTTT
CASHRGRWGTEAFF
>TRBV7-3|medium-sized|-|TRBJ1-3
TGTGCCAGCAGCCCAGGGGCGTCTGGAAACACCATATATTTT
CASSPGASGNTIYF
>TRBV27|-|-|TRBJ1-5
TGTGCCAGCAGTTTATCCCCTGGGGGGGTTCAGCCCCAGCATTTT
CASSLSPGGVQPQHF
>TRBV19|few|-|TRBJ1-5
TGTGCCAGCCTTGGGCCGGGCAATCAGCCCCAGCATTTT
CASLGPGNQPQHF
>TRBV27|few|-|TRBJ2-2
TGTGCCAGCAGTTTAAACGGCGGGGAGCTGTTTTTT
CASSLNGGELFF
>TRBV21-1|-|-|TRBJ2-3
TGTGCCAGCAGCGAACCAGAACAGGGAGGGGACCGCACAGATACGCAGTATTTT
CASSEPEQGGDRTDTQYF
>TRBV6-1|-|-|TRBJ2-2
TGTGCCAGCCCCAGGACAGACTCGGACACCGGGGAGCTGTTTTTT
CASPRTDSDTGELFF
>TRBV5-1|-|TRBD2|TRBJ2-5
TGCGCCAGCACCCGGACTAGCGGGGGGGGAGAGACCCAGTACTTC
CASTRTSGGGETQYF
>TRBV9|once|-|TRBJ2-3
TGTGCCAGCAGCCGGTCCGAAAGAACAGATACGCAGTATTTT
CASSRSERTDTQYF
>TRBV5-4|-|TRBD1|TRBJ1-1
TGTGCCAGCAGCGGACAGGGGGCTGATAACACTGAAGCTTTCTTT
CASSGQGADNTEAFF
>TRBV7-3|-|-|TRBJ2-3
TGTGCCAGCAGCACTGGTGTATCGAGCGATACGCAGTATTTT
CASSTGVSSDTQYF